Below, 19 T cell receptor beta chains from the same sample are listed, as sequenced in a study of cytomegalovirus exposure and HLA in healthy donors. 13 Jbeta primers and 60 Vbeta primers were used for the PCR. TCRdb keeps only in-frame clones here, not all; method: immunoSEQ multiplex PCR. The sample records around 190,000 clones, 60% to 85% being singletons. The sample taken for sequencing was PBMCs. All receptors derive from a man aged 40-49 years in good health and CMV-seronegative.

The chain carries TRBV12-5 and TRBJ2-1, with a tentative D call TRBD1 (5 bases). In germline, CDR1 is LGHNT, CDR2 FRNRAP. The CDR3 spans 15 residues. V was cut by 2 bases and J by 6 bases, with 14 bases left in between. The CDR3: CASGLPNFQGNEQFF. DNA of the CDR3: TGTGCTAGTGGTTTGCCAAACTTTCAGGGCAATGAGCAGTTCTTC.

The chain recombines TRBV4-1 with TRBJ1-1, with 7 bases lining up with TRBD1. Trimming cost V 7 bases and J 5 bases; bases outside gene matches: 7. The CDR3 is made up of 13 amino acids. Germline V gene lookup returns CDR1 MGHRA and CDR2 YSYEKL. The CDR3 DNA reads TGCGCCAGCACGGGACAGTTTCGAACTGAAGCTTTCTTT. This sequence encodes CASTGQFRTEAFF.

This clone was counted between two and nine times. Other nucleotide sequences in the sample specify the same CDR3. This sequence joins TRBV6-5 and TRBJ2-1, with TRBD2 matching 10 bases. The CDR3 spans 15 residues. CDR1 MNHEY and CDR2 SVGAGI come from the germline V gene. After removal of 6 bases from V and 4 bases from J, the junction contained 6 bases not matched to a gene. CDR3 in amino acids: CASSSGTSVYNEQFF. The CDR3 DNA sequence: TGTGCCAGCAGCTCCGGGACTAGCGTGTACAATGAGCAGTTCTTC.

This clone has just one count. This chain links TRBV4-3 with TRBJ2-3; 12 nucleotides agree with TRBD2. Germline V lookup: CDR1 LGHNA, CDR2 YSLEER. The CDR3 loop spans 16 amino acids. The J segment lost 1 base and the V segment lost 2 bases, leaving 1 base of the junction unmatched. In nucleotides, the CDR3 is TGCGCCAGCAGCCAAAGACTAGCGGGGGGCACAGATACGCAGTATTTT. It encodes CASSQRLAGGTDTQYF.

The rearrangement uses TRBV5-5 and TRBJ1-2; TRBD1 aligns across 8 bases. The CDR3 runs to 16 residues. Germline trimming cut 4 bases from V and 3 bases from J; bases unmatched to any gene: 11. Germline V lookup: CDR1 SGHKS, CDR2 YYEKEE (reference sequence). CDR3 amino acids: CASSSFQGAQYYGYTF. The CDR3 nucleotides are TGTGCCAGCAGCAGTTTTCAGGGGGCGCAGTACTATGGCTACACCTTC.

J is TRBJ2-3 and V is TRBV19; unclear D gene. Trimming took 9 bases from V and 7 from J, leaving 8 bases between them. The germline V gene has CDR1 LNHDA and CDR2 SQIVND (reference sequence). The CDR3 runs to 10 residues. The CDR3 nucleotides read TGTGCCAGCGGAGAAAATACGCAGTATTTT. Amino acids: CASGENTQYF.

For this clone: Other DNA sequences in this specimen translate into the identical CDR3. This chain's CDR3 is CATSREEGNQPQHF. The CDR3 DNA follows: TGTGCCACCAGCAGGGAGGAAGGCAATCAGCCCCAGCATTTT. The chain uses TRBV15 and TRBJ1-5; the D is unclear. Germline V gene sequence: CDR1 LNHNV, CDR2 YYDKDF (reference sequence). The CDR3 loop spans 14 amino acids. Trimming stripped 3 bases from V and 2 bases from J, with 8 bases between.

The chain has TRBV7-7 and TRBJ2-3; 9 bases line up with TRBD1. Germline-derived CDR1 and CDR2 are SSHAT and FNYEAQ (reference sequence). The trim removed 5 bases at V and 2 bases at J, leaving 5 bases unmatched. This CDR3 is built from 15 residues. CDR3 sequence reads: CASSRGQGNTDTQYF. CDR3 sequence (DNA): TGTGCCAGCAGCCGGGGACAGGGCAACACAGATACGCAGTATTTT.

The chain combines TRBV4-1 with TRBJ2-1, with a tentative D call TRBD2 (6 bases). V lost 5 bases to trimming and J lost 3 bases, with 11 bases between them. CDR1 and CDR2 (germline): MGHRA, YSYEKL. CDR3 length: 14 amino acids. CDR3 coding DNA: TGCGCCAGCAGCAGGTCGGACTACTACAATGAGCAGTTCTTC. This translates into CASSRSDYYNEQFF.

This rearrangement joins TRBV19 to TRBJ1-2; tentative D call: TRBD1 (5 bases). The CDR3 is 11 residues long. Trimming removed 6 bases from V and 8 bases from J, with 10 bases in between. The V gene's germline CDR1 is LNHDA and CDR2 SQIVND (reference sequence). In DNA form, the CDR3 reads TGTGCCAGTAGAGGGGTTGAAGGCTACACCTTC. It codes for CASRGVEGYTF.

This chain uses TRBV27 with TRBJ1-2; D is undetermined. With 4 bases removed from V and 8 bases from J, the gap between germline ends came to 17 bases. CDR3 length: 14 residues. CDR1 is MNHEY and CDR2 is SMNVEV in the germline V gene (reference sequence). The CDR3 DNA reads TGTGCCAGCAGTTCCTCCCTTGGCCCGAGGGGCTACACCTTC. It is translated as CASSSSLGPRGYTF.

The chain joins TRBV2 to TRBJ1-2; D is unclear. Looked up from germline, CDR1 is SNHLY and CDR2 is FYNNEI. V was cut by 3 bases and J by 1 base, with 3 bases left in between. The CDR3 has 12 amino acids. As DNA, the CDR3 is TGTGCCAGCAGTGACAGTAACTATGGCTACACCTTC. Protein product: CASSDSNYGYTF.

CDR3 coding DNA: TGTGCCAGCAGTCCTCTCTGGAGTGTTGACGAGCAGTACTTC. Protein product: CASSPLWSVDEQYF. The V and J genes are TRBV5-4 and TRBJ2-7; no definite D call. V was trimmed by 5 bases and J by 5 bases, leaving 17 bases between them. Per germline, CDR1 SGHNT and CDR2 YYREEE (reference sequence). This CDR3 is built from 14 residues.

The chain uses TRBV7-9 and TRBJ1-4; no clear D gene. Germline CDR1 SEHNR, CDR2 FQNEAQ (reference sequence). Trimming removed 3 bases at V and 0 bases at J, with 11 bases between. This CDR3 region has 16 residues. Here the CDR3 DNA reads TGTGCCAGCAGCTTGTGGGCCACATCAACTAATGAAAAACTGTTTTTT. It yields the protein CASSLWATSTNEKLFF.

The chain is built from TRBV7-2 and TRBJ2-7; 8 bases agree with TRBD1. CDR1 is SGHTA and CDR2 is FQGNSA in the germline V gene. V shed 5 bases and J 6 bases; nucleotides not matched to a gene: 9. The CDR3 length is 14 residues. CDR3 residues: CASSPDRGFGEQYF. CDR3 bases: TGTGCCAGCAGCCCCGACAGGGGCTTCGGCGAGCAGTACTTC. The full variable domain, completed using reference TRBV7-2 and TRBJ2-7, is GAGVSQSPSNKVTEKGKDVELRCDPISGHTALYWYRQSLGQGLEFLIYFQGNSAPDKSGLPSDRFSAERTGGSVSTLTIQRTQQEDSAVYLCASSPDRGFGEQYFGPGTRLTVT.

This clone occurred once. The CDR3 sequence is CASTGRQGGQPQHF. Here the CDR3 DNA reads TGTGCCAGCACCGGGAGACAGGGGGGTCAGCCCCAGCATTTT. The rearrangement uses TRBV6-5 and TRBJ1-5, with 9 bases fitting TRBD1. Germline loops: CDR1 MNHEY, CDR2 SVGAGI. V was pared by 7 bases and J by 6 bases, with 7 bases of the junction left unmatched. The CDR3 has 14 residues.

This clone was counted only a few times. CDR3 DNA: TGTGCCAGCAGCTTCGGGACAGGGAACCAGCCCCAGCATTTT. This gives the protein CASSFGTGNQPQHF. This chain joins TRBV5-4 and TRBJ1-5; TRBD1 matches at 9 bases. The J segment lost 7 bases and the V segment lost 2 bases, leaving 4 bases of the junction unmatched. This CDR3 comprises 14 residues. Germline V gene data show CDR1 as SGHNT and CDR2 as YYREEE (reference sequence).

This chain connects TRBV14 to TRBJ2-3; D is uncertain. In germline, CDR1 is SGHDN, CDR2 FVKESK. The CDR3 covers 14 residues. Trimming removed 1 base from V and 1 base from J, with 6 bases in between. DNA of the CDR3: TGTGCCAGCAGCCAAGTTGGGCGCACAGATACGCAGTATTTT. Translated: CASSQVGRTDTQYF.

This rearrangement joins TRBV6-5 to TRBJ2-1; no reliable D call. With 6 bases removed from V and 0 bases from J, the gap between germline ends came to 12 bases. The germline CDR1 and CDR2 sequences are MNHEY and SVGAGI. The CDR3 consists of 15 residues. CDR3 loop: CASSLDGSSYNEQFF. CDR3 DNA: TGTGCCAGCAGCCTAGACGGTAGCTCCTACAATGAGCAGTTCTTC.